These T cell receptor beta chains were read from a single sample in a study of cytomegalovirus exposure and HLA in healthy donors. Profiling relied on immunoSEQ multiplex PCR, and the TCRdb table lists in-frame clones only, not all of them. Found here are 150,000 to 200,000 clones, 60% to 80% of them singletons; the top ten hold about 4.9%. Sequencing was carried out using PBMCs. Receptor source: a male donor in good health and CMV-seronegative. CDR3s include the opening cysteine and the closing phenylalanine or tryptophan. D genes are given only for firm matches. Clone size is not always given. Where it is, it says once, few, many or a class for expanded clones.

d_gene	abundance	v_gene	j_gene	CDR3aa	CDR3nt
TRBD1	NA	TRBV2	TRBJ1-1	CASRGTGRNTEAFF	TGTGCCAGCAGGGGGACAGGCCGGAACACTGAAGCTTTCTTT
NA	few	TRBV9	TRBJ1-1	CASSVGGDTEAFF	TGTGCCAGCAGCGTAGGGGGGGACACTGAAGCTTTCTTT
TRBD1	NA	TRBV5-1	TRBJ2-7	CASSSLLTGVLRHEQYF	TGCGCCAGCAGCTCCCTCCTGACAGGGGTTTTACGCCACGAGCAGTACTTC
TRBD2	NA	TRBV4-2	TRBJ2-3	CASSASWGAGGADTQYF	TGTGCCAGCAGCGCCAGTTGGGGGGCGGGAGGGGCTGATACGCAGTATTTT
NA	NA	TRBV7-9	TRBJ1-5	CASSFSSPNQPQHF	TGTGCCAGCAGCTTTAGCAGCCCCAATCAGCCCCAGCATTTT
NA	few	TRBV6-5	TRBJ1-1	CASSRRQVNTEAFF	TGTGCCAGCAGTCGCAGACAAGTGAACACTGAAGCTTTCTTT
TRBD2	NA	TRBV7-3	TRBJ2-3	CASSLTGRGGAGADTQYF	TGTGCCAGCAGCTTAACGGGACGCGGGGGGGCGGGCGCAGATACGCAGTATTTT
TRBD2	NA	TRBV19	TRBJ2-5	CASSSSASGGPIQETQYF	TGTGCCAGTAGTTCCAGTGCTAGCGGGGGGCCGATACAAGAGACCCAGTACTTC
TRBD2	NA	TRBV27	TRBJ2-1	CASSLESGGYNEQFF	TGTGCCAGCAGTTTAGAGAGCGGGGGGTACAATGAGCAGTTCTTC
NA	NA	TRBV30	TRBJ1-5	CAWSLTGGSNNQPQHF	TGTGCCTGGAGTCTGACTGGGGGCTCTAACAATCAGCCCCAGCATTTT
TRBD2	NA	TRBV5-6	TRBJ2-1	CASSLWLAGANEQFF	TGTGCCAGCAGCTTGTGGCTAGCGGGAGCCAATGAGCAGTTCTTC
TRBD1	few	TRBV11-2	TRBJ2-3	CASSLDNRGDTQYF	TGTGCCAGCAGCTTAGATAACAGGGGGGATACGCAGTATTTT
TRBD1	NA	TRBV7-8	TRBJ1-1	CASSLPGTVNTEAFF	TGTGCCAGCAGCTTACCTGGGACAGTGAACACTGAAGCTTTCTTT
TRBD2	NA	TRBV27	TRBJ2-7	CASSPAGTRMSSEQYF	TGTGCCAGCAGTCCAGCCGGGACTAGAATGTCTAGCGAGCAGTACTTC
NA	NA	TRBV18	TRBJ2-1	CASSPGGINEQFF	TGTGCCAGCTCACCCGGAGGTATCAATGAGCAGTTCTTC
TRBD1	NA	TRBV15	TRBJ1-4	CATSRAQGGVEKLFF	TGTGCCACCAGCAGAGCCCAGGGGGGTGTGGAAAAACTGTTTTTT